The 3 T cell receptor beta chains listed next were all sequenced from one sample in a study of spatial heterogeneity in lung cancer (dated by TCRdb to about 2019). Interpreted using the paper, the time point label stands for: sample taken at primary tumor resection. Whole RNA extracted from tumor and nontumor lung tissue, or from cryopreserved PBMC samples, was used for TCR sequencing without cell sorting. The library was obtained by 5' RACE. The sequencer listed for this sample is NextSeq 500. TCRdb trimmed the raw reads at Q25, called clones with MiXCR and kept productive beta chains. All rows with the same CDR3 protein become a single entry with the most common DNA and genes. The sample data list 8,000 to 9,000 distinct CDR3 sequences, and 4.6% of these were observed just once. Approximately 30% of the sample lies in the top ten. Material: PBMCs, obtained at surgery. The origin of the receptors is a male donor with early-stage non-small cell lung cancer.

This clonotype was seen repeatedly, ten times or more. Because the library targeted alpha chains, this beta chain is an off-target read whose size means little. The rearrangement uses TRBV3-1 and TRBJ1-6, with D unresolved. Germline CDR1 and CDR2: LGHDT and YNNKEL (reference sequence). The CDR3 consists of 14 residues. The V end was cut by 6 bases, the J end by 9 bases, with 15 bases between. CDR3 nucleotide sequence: TGTGCCAGCAGTCTCGGTCAGGATCGTTCACCCCTCCACTTT. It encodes CASSLGQDRSPLHF.

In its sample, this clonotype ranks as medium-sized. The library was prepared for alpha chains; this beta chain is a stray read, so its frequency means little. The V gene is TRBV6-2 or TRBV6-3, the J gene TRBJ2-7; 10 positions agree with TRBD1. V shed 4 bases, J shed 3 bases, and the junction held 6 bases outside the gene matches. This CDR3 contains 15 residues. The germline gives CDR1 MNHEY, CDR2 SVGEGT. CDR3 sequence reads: CASSSLTGGRYEQYF. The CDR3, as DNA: TGTGCCAGCAGTTCCTTGACAGGGGGCCGCTACGAGCAGTACTTC.

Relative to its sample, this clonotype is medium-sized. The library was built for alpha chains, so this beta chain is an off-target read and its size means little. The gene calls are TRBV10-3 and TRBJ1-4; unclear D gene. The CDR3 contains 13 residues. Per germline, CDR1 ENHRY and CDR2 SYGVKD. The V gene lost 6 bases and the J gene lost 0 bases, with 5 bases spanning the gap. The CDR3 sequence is CAIRDATNEKLFF. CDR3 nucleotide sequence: TGTGCCATCAGGGATGCAACTAATGAAAAACTGTTTTTT.